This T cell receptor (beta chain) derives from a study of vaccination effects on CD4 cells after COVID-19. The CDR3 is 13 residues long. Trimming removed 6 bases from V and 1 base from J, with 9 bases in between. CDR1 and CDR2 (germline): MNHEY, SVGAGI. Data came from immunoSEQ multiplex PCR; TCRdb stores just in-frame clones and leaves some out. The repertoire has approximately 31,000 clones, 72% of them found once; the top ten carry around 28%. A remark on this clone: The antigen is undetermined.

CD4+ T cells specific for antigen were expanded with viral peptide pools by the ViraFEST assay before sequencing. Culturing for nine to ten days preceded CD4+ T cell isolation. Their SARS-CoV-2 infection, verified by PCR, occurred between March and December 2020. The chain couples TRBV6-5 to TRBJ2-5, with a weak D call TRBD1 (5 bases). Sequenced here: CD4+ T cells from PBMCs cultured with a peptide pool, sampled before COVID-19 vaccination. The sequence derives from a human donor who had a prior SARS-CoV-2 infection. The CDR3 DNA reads TGTGCCAGCAGGAAGACAGTCCAAGAGACCCAGTACTTC. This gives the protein CASRKTVQETQYF.